These T cell receptor beta chains were read from a single sample in a study of T cells in Graves' hyperthyroidism and ophthalmopathy. One entry per CDR3 protein results from TCRdb running MiXCR on the multiplex PCR reads. This sample yields 130,000 or so distinct CDR3 sequences, of which around 20% are seen a single time; around 69% belongs to the top ten. The sequencing sample was made of blood. Every receptor here comes from a woman between 45 and 65 years old with Graves' hyperthyroidism that later progressed to Graves' ophthalmopathy. Both conserved end residues are part of each CDR3. Fields, in order: V gene, D gene, CDR3 protein. A D gene is named only where the DNA matches it firmly.

>TRBV7-2|.
CASSFSQSTEAFF
>TRBV7-9|.
CASSLSWLETQYF
>TRBV27|TRBD2
CASSLAGYTGELFF
>TRBV24-1|.
CATSDFMGGPANIGELFF
>TRBV7-2|.
CASSPEGSGWNEQYF
>TRBV11-2|.
CASSPIGGVGTDTQYF
>TRBV14|.
CASSQDREYRESYEQYF
>TRBV28|.
CASSFSPGTTYEQYF
>TRBV7-3|.
CASSDSLYNEQFF
>TRBV12-3/TRBV12-4|.
CASSFEETQYF
>TRBV11-2|.
CASSSNPPGPILASEQYF
>TRBV30|.
CAWSATPKGELFF
>TRBV6-2/TRBV6-3|.
CASTMTLNTEAFF
>TRBV29-1|.
CSVAGEETQYF
>TRBV5-1|.
CASSLAGDPLEPQHF
>TRBV28|TRBD1
CASRPNRGDNYGYTF
>TRBV24-1|.
CATRSEGRDEQFF
>TRBV5-4|TRBD2
CASSLAGLAGGGGYNEQFF
>TRBV6-5|.
CASSSWGSTDTQYF
>TRBV4-1|.
CASSQETGFYGYTF
>TRBV5-1|.
CASSAGLHEQYF
>TRBV4-2|TRBD2
CASSPSTSSEQYF
>TRBV11-2|.
CASSTRGFVGVAGANVLTF
>TRBV27|.
CASSLWAGRVAGAPQETQYF
>TRBV24-1|TRBD2
CATSDPTGTSRNEQFF
>TRBV2|.
CASSDLGSSYNEQFF
>TRBV29-1|TRBD1
CSVPTDRGRETQYF
>TRBV20-1|TRBD2
CSARDPTSGRGYEQYF
>TRBV27|TRBD1
CASSPGTDFSYEQYF
>TRBV7-2|.
CASSLQGGTDTQYF
>TRBV29-1|.
CSVERVEGYTF
>TRBV3-1|.
CASSPRSGGNTEAFF
>TRBV6-1|.
CASSLGGAYNEQFF
>TRBV2|.
CASRGTLNSNQPQHF
>TRBV12-3/TRBV12-4|.
CASSPGRIDGYTF
>TRBV5-6|.
CASSLREQGAILRTSETARPYF
>TRBV30|.
CAWSVGAGPHYGYTF
>TRBV12-5|.
CASVGGTEAFF
>TRBV11-2|.
CASSHSTANTEAFF
>TRBV20-1|.
CSARSPTGGGQPQHF
>TRBV12-3/TRBV12-4|TRBD2
CASSKPNLAGAGELFF
>TRBV20-1|TRBD1
CSAGGGAGTGREKLFF
>TRBV20-1|TRBD1
CSGQGPYEQYF
>TRBV19|.
CASSIAGTTSPLHF
>TRBV3-1|.
CASSQAAAFEQFF
>TRBV28|.
CASRLTSGISEAFF
>TRBV3-1|TRBD2
CASSQASGSTSYEQYF
>TRBV14|TRBD2
CASSQVGSGRSEQYF
>TRBV7-3|TRBD2
CASSYIGLAGGTGELFF
>TRBV10-1|.
CASSGDTFNEQFF
>TRBV5-1|TRBD1
CASSLAGTGADTIYF
>TRBV6-1|.
CASSSTGWQYF
>TRBV12-3/TRBV12-4|.
CASSQYTDTQYF
>TRBV15|TRBD2
CATSGTTSGRPSYNEQFF
>TRBV18|.
CASSPTATYEQYF
>TRBV20-1|TRBD1
CSATQGTNIQYF
>TRBV19|TRBD1
CASSTTGHSNQPQHF
>TRBV6-2/TRBV6-3|TRBD2
CASRMAGTSGRLAQYF
>TRBV7-6|.
CASSRGLPGGQETQYF
>TRBV29-1|.
CSVEGTTLGYTF